A single sample is the source of the 13 T cell receptor beta chains below, sequenced in a study of beta chain features in type 1 diabetes (dated by TCRdb to between 2017 and 2018). The library was produced with the immunoSEQ multiplex PCR assay. The entire amount of isolated RNA was reverse transcribed using the High Capacity cDNA Reverse Transcription Kit, so the sequenced TCRB transcripts were expressed ones. The table was pulled from immuneACCESS by TCRdb, which kept in-frame rearrangements only. Such tables lose some clones; where checked, under half of the loss comes from unresolved V genes, and the rest has no known cause. The sample includes 680,000 or so clones, with around 15% observed a single time. Of the sample, more than 0.08% is held by the ten largest clones. The specimen was naive CD4+ T cells from blood. Taken with the paper, the label for cell subset or site translates to: true naive CD4+ T cells. The receptors stem from a man aged 18-30 years in good health.

The chain has TRBV19 and TRBJ2-1; perhaps TRBD1 as D (5 bases). V was clipped by 5 bases and J by 1 base, with 18 bases between them. There are 17 residues in the CDR3. Germline CDR1 reads LNHDA; CDR2 reads SQIVND (reference sequence). The DNA for the CDR3 is TGTGCCAGTAGTGGCTCCGTGGGGCGCCGGTCCTACAATGAGCAGTTCTTC. Translated, it gives CASSGSVGRRSYNEQFF.

The chain carries TRBV14 and TRBJ1-1, with TRBD1 as a possible D gene (6 bases). The CDR3 totals 15 residues. Deletions cut 3 bases from V and 0 bases from J, with 11 bases between. CDR1 is SGHDN and CDR2 is FVKESK in the germline V gene. The CDR3 nucleotides are TGTGCCAGCAGCCACAGGGGCGTCATGAACACTGAAGCTTTCTTT. Translating it yields CASSHRGVMNTEAFF. Supplemented by reference TRBV14 and TRBJ1-1, the full variable domain reads EAGVTQFPSHSVIEKGQTVTLRCDPISGHDNLYWYRRVMGKEIKFLLHFVKESKQDESGMPNNRFLAERTGGTYSTLKVQPAELEDSGVYFCASSHRGVMNTEAFFGQGTRLTVV.

The J gene is TRBJ2-5, the V gene TRBV2; no definite D call. The CDR3 is 14 residues long. The V and J ends lost 8 bases and 1 base respectively, with 14 bases between them. Germline V gene lookup returns CDR1 SNHLY and CDR2 FYNNEI. The CDR3 DNA sequence: TGTGCCAGCGCGGCTATACTGGGCCAAGAGACCCAGTACTTC. Its translation: CASAAILGQETQYF.

The genes are TRBV6-6 and TRBJ2-7; no definite D call. The germline V gene has CDR1 MNHNY and CDR2 SVGAGI (reference sequence). The V and J ends lost 5 bases and 5 bases respectively, with 7 bases between them. The CDR3 has 11 residues. CDR3 sequence: CASSNFHEQYF. The CDR3 DNA follows: TGTGCCAGCAGTAACTTCCACGAGCAGTACTTC.

The chain uses TRBV18 and TRBJ1-5; 10 bases align to TRBD1. CDR3 length: 15 amino acids. The V segment lost 3 bases and the J segment 4 bases; nucleotides outside the gene matches: 3. Germline-derived CDR1 and CDR2 are KGHSH and LQKENI. CDR3 sequence (DNA): TGTGCCAGCTCACCCGGGACAGGGGTAAATCAGCCCCAGCATTTT. It codes for CASSPGTGVNQPQHF.

This clone was seen a few times. This chain joins TRBV7-2 and TRBJ1-3; D is perhaps TRBD1 (6 bases). V was cut by 5 bases and J by 0 bases, with 8 bases left in between. This CDR3 has 14 amino acids. Germline V gives CDR1 SGHTA, CDR2 FQGNSA. CDR3 coding DNA: TGTGCCAGCAGCCACAGGGTCTCTGGAAACACCATATATTTT. Protein: CASSHRVSGNTIYF.

The chain recombines TRBV9 with TRBJ1-4; 8 bases fit TRBD1. J lost 8 bases, V lost 6 bases, and 12 bases had no gene match. The CDR3 consists of 15 residues. The germline V gene has CDR1 SGDLS and CDR2 YYNGEE. CDR3 coding DNA: TGTGCCAGCACGGTCCAGGGGGCTCCGCAGGAAAAACTGTTTTTT. Translating gives CASTVQGAPQEKLFF.

The chain recombines TRBV5-4 with TRBJ2-7; the match to TRBD2 covers 7 bases. Germline trimming cut 4 bases from V and 6 bases from J; bases unmatched to any gene: 10. The CDR3 has 14 amino acids. The germline V gene encodes CDR1 SGHNT and CDR2 YYREEE (reference sequence). In DNA form, the CDR3 reads TGTGCCAGCAGCCCCAAGCCCCGCGGGGGCGAGCAGTACTTC. This sequence encodes CASSPKPRGGEQYF. Full variable domain (outside the CDR3, taken from reference TRBV5-4 and TRBJ2-7): ETGVTQSPTHLIKTRGQQVTLRCSSQSGHNTVSWYQQALGQGPQFIFQYYREEENGRGNFPPRFSGLQFPNYSSELNVNALELDDSALYLCASSPKPRGGEQYFGPGTRLTVT.

This clone was observed a few times. CDR3 in amino acids: CASSGGRDSTDTQYF. CDR3 in DNA: TGTGCCAGCAGCGGCGGACGGGACAGCACAGATACGCAGTATTTT. V and J are TRBV9 and TRBJ2-3; the D call may be TRBD1 or TRBD2 (5 bases each). Trimming removed 3 bases from V and 0 bases from J, with 11 bases in between. Per the germline V gene, CDR1 is SGDLS and CDR2 is YYNGEE. CDR3 length equals 15 residues.

The rearrangement links TRBV9 to TRBJ1-5; the D is unclear. The length of the CDR3 is 14 residues. V lost 4 bases and J 5 bases, leaving 13 bases between the germline ends. Germline V gene data show CDR1 as SGDLS and CDR2 as YYNGEE. CDR3 nucleotides: TGTGCCAGCAGCTCCCTCGACGGCGATCAGCCCCAGCATTTT. This translates into CASSSLDGDQPQHF.

This clone appeared a single time. The V gene is TRBV2, the J gene TRBJ2-7, with TRBD2 matching over 12 bases. Germline trimming cut 8 bases from V and 2 bases from J; bases unmatched to any gene: 10. The CDR3 consists of 16 residues. Germline CDR1 reads SNHLY; CDR2 reads FYNNEI. CDR3: CASFHTSGGQTYEQYF. CDR3 bases: TGTGCCAGCTTTCATACTAGCGGGGGGCAAACCTACGAGCAGTACTTC.

The rearrangement uses TRBV9 and TRBJ1-4, with 10 bases identical to TRBD1. J gave up 8 bases and V 4 bases, and 11 bases lay outside the gene matches. Germline CDR1 and CDR2: SGDLS and YYNGEE. CDR3 size: 16 residues. The CDR3 DNA is TGTGCCAGCAGCCCCCGGGACAGGGGAGGAAGGGAAAAACTGTTTTTT. It is translated as CASSPRDRGGREKLFF.

This clone was recorded a few times. The J gene is TRBJ1-4, the V gene TRBV6-1; D is unclear. The CDR3 has 14 amino acids. Germline lookup yields CDR1 MNHNS and CDR2 SASEGT. V lost 7 bases to trimming and J lost 0 bases, with 9 bases between them. The DNA for the CDR3 is TGTGCCAGCACACGGACTCCAACTAATGAAAAACTGTTTTTT. As protein: CASTRTPTNEKLFF.